Listed below are T cell receptor beta chains from one sample, sequenced in a study of T cells after yellow fever vaccination. TCRdb re-called the 5' RACE reads through MiXCR, storing one row per CDR3 protein. The sample consists of approximately 250,000 distinct CDR3 sequences, 5.2% of them appearing once. This material consisted of CD4+ T cells sorted from PBMCs, taken on the day of the yellow fever booster vaccination. The source is a man younger than 30 who received the YFV17D yellow fever vaccine. Both conserved end residues are part of each CDR3.

v_call: TRBV5-1
cdr3_aa: CASSLGFRDLQETQYF

v_call: TRBV6-6
cdr3_aa: CASSRQITDTQYF

v_call: TRBV19
cdr3_aa: CASSITRDRERYEQYF

v_call: TRBV12-3/TRBV12-4
cdr3_aa: CASSLETGTDTQYF

v_call: TRBV10-1
cdr3_aa: CASSNRDSGELFF

v_call: TRBV20-1
cdr3_aa: CSARQGAGTEAFF

v_call: TRBV28
cdr3_aa: CASGGGSRQPQHF

v_call: TRBV7-2
cdr3_aa: CASSFNGLKAFF

v_call: TRBV2
cdr3_aa: CASRDRAHEQYF

v_call: TRBV5-1
cdr3_aa: CASRLTSTDTQYF

v_call: TRBV29-1
cdr3_aa: CSVAPVQGLNIQYF

v_call: TRBV7-2
cdr3_aa: CASSPRGRAGELFF

v_call: TRBV15
cdr3_aa: CATSFRDREKDTQYF

v_call: TRBV7-2
cdr3_aa: CASDGQGNYGYTF

v_call: TRBV12-3/TRBV12-4
cdr3_aa: CASSRTTRQGRGSPLHF

v_call: TRBV4-1
cdr3_aa: CASSQVLSLEGQPQHF

v_call: TRBV7-2
cdr3_aa: CASSTDRVPGHEQFF

v_call: TRBV20-1
cdr3_aa: CSARDVRAANTEAFF

v_call: TRBV5-5
cdr3_aa: CASSLVNQGSDYGYTF

v_call: TRBV25-1
cdr3_aa: CASSPEVHTDTQYF

v_call: TRBV5-1
cdr3_aa: CASSWDTTTGEQYF

v_call: TRBV28
cdr3_aa: CASSLARGDTEAFF

v_call: TRBV7-2
cdr3_aa: CASSLGIPNYGYTF

v_call: TRBV11-2
cdr3_aa: CASSSHPGNTEAFF

v_call: TRBV20-1
cdr3_aa: CSAKGQGFRGETQYF

v_call: TRBV20-1
cdr3_aa: CSARDGRDSSSGYTF

v_call: TRBV20-1
cdr3_aa: CSARWQGNQPQHF

v_call: TRBV24-1
cdr3_aa: CATSAPGSQPQHF

v_call: TRBV11-2
cdr3_aa: CASSLSGGSGPQHF

v_call: TRBV6-2/TRBV6-3
cdr3_aa: CASRETGGHGEQFF

v_call: TRBV27
cdr3_aa: CASSPREWTEQYF

v_call: TRBV7-2
cdr3_aa: CASSSRGTSGVSPYEQYF

v_call: TRBV20-1
cdr3_aa: CSARASSAGGAPETQYF

v_call: TRBV12-3/TRBV12-4
cdr3_aa: CASSLRLEGDEQFF

v_call: TRBV4-1
cdr3_aa: CASSDLRGADSPLHF

v_call: TRBV5-4
cdr3_aa: CASSPDVGKAFF

v_call: TRBV10-3
cdr3_aa: CATGKEGIQYF

v_call: TRBV2
cdr3_aa: CASSDRLLNIQYF

v_call: TRBV7-2
cdr3_aa: CASSLFFSWQFF

v_call: TRBV7-2
cdr3_aa: CASSLRRGGADTQYF

v_call: TRBV5-1
cdr3_aa: CASSADRAGETQYF

v_call: TRBV11-2
cdr3_aa: CASSWRALGELFF

v_call: TRBV29-1
cdr3_aa: CSASRDRGDTQYF

v_call: TRBV6-6
cdr3_aa: CASSKGLSYEQYF

v_call: TRBV20-1
cdr3_aa: CSAGALYGYTF

v_call: TRBV5-1
cdr3_aa: CASSPTGTWDTEAFF

v_call: TRBV4-3
cdr3_aa: CASSQGGQGTDTQYF

v_call: TRBV2
cdr3_aa: CASSPQGNEQFF

v_call: TRBV4-1
cdr3_aa: CATQRGSSNEKLFF